What follows are 5 T cell receptor beta chains derived from one specimen sequenced in a study of blood T cell repertoires in COVID-19. Assay: immunoSEQ multiplex PCR; the TCRdb copy retains only in-frame clones and omits some. The repertoire holds about 240,000 clones, with about 86% as singletons. The specimen sequenced was peripheral blood. These receptor sequences come from a woman of 80 years or more with acute or convalescent COVID-19.

The chain links TRBV11-2 to TRBJ2-4; tentative D call: TRBD1 (5 bases). This CDR3 region has 15 residues. Germline CDR1 is SGHAT and CDR2 is FQNNGV. Trimming left V 6 bases short and J 0 bases short, with 12 bases between. CDR3 loop: CASSFDRVAKNIQYF. Written as DNA, the CDR3 is TGTGCCAGCAGTTTTGACAGAGTAGCCAAAAACATTCAGTACTTC.

This sequence joins TRBV30 and TRBJ1-1, with D possibly TRBD1 on 5 matching bases. Germline V gene sequence: CDR1 GTSNPN, CDR2 SVGIG (reference sequence). The CDR3 sequence is 14 residues long. V was trimmed by 0 bases and J by 6 bases, leaving 14 bases between them. DNA for the CDR3: TGTGCCTGGAGTGTAACCCCCGGGACTTCTGAAGCTTTCTTT. Translation: CAWSVTPGTSEAFF.

J is TRBJ2-1 and V is TRBV19; the match to TRBD1 covers 8 bases. With 3 bases clipped from V and 4 bases from J, the junction kept 5 bases outside the gene matches. CDR1 and CDR2 (germline): LNHDA, SQIVND (reference sequence). The CDR3 spans 15 residues. CDR3 in DNA: TGTGCCAGTAGTATGCAGGGGGCCATATACAATGAGCAGTTCTTC. Translated, it gives CASSMQGAIYNEQFF. The full variable domain, in which reference TRBV19 and TRBJ2-1 provide the parts outside the CDR3, is DGGITQSPKYLFRKEGQNVTLSCEQNLNHDAMYWYRQDPGQGLRLIYYSQIVNDFQKGDIAEGYSVSREKKESFPLTVTSAQKNPTAFYLCASSMQGAIYNEQFFGPGTRLTVL.

The chain links TRBV14 to TRBJ1-4; 9 bases map to TRBD1. With 2 bases clipped from V and 5 bases from J, the junction kept 3 bases outside the gene matches. The germline CDR1 and CDR2 sequences are SGHDN and FVKESK. The length of the CDR3 is 15 residues. The CDR3 coding sequence is TGTGCCAGCAGCCAATCGGACAGGGGAAATGAAAAACTGTTTTTT. Translating gives CASSQSDRGNEKLFF. Supplemented by reference TRBV14 and TRBJ1-4, the full variable domain reads EAGVTQFPSHSVIEKGQTVTLRCDPISGHDNLYWYRRVMGKEIKFLLHFVKESKQDESGMPNNRFLAERTGGTYSTLKVQPAELEDSGVYFCASSQSDRGNEKLFFGSGTQLSVL.

The DNA of the CDR3 is TGTGCCAGCAGCTCACGGACAGGGAGGGGGGATACGCAGTATTTT. It is translated as CASSSRTGRGDTQYF. The rearrangement joins TRBV3-1 (or the pseudogene TRBV3-2) to TRBJ2-3; possible D gene TRBD1, 8 bases. Trimming removed 5 bases at V and 6 bases at J, with 18 bases between. The CDR3 contains 15 residues. Looked up from germline, CDR1 is LGHDT and CDR2 is YNNKEL (reference sequence).